These T cell receptor beta chains were read from a single sample in a study of blood T cell repertoires in COVID-19. Clones were read by immunoSEQ multiplex PCR, and TCRdb kept only the in-frame ones, dropping some. Of over 130,000 clones in the sample, 88% were seen once. The source material was peripheral blood. The receptors were gathered from a human donor in a cohort sampled during active COVID-19. Each CDR3 is given with its conserved first and last residue. The D gene is left open where the match is weak. Some rows mark clone size as missing; the rest say once, few, many or name a class of expanded clone.

cdr3_length,v_call,clone_size,j_call,d_call,cdr3_aa,cdr3_nt
16,TRBV11-2,NA,TRBJ2-5,TRBD2,CASSPGVAGIQETQYF,TGTGCCAGCAGCCCCGGAGTAGCGGGGATTCAAGAGACCCAGTACTTC
12,TRBV5-6,NA,TRBJ2-5,NA,CASQGGLETQYF,TGTGCCAGCCAGGGGGGTTTGGAGACCCAGTACTTC
13,TRBV5-1,once,TRBJ1-1,NA,CASSFNMNTEAFF,TGCGCCAGCAGCTTCAACATGAACACTGAAGCTTTCTTT
14,TRBV7-8,few,TRBJ1-1,NA,CASSSGTLNTEAFF,TGTGCCAGCAGCTCTGGGACATTGAACACTGAAGCTTTCTTT
13,TRBV5-4,once,TRBJ2-5,TRBD1,CASSLDRGETQYF,TGTGCCAGCAGCTTAGACAGGGGCGAGACCCAGTACTTC
14,TRBV5-1,NA,TRBJ1-2,TRBD1,CASSLADRGYGYTF,TGCGCCAGCAGCTTGGCCGACAGGGGCTATGGCTACACCTTC
15,TRBV7-9,few,TRBJ2-7,TRBD1,CASSSDRVVAYEQYF,TGTGCCAGCAGCTCGGACAGGGTGGTAGCGTACGAGCAGTACTTC
17,TRBV27,NA,TRBJ2-5,NA,CASSLSGVGRPQETQYF,TGTGCCAGCAGTTTATCAGGGGTTGGTCGACCTCAAGAGACCCAGTACTTC
12,TRBV2,once,TRBJ2-5,NA,CASCQSQETQYF,TGTGCCAGCTGTCAGTCCCAAGAGACCCAGTACTTC
14,TRBV10-3,NA,TRBJ1-5,NA,CAISESGGDQPQHF,TGTGCCATCAGTGAGTCGGGGGGGGACCAGCCCCAGCATTTT
15,TRBV5-8,NA,TRBJ2-2,TRBD2,CASSPGGSNTGELFF,TGTGCCAGCAGCCCGGGGGGGTCGAACACCGGGGAGCTGTTTTTT
18,TRBV2,NA,TRBJ2-1,TRBD2,CASNLGLAGPSSYNEQFF,TGTGCCAGCAACTTGGGACTAGCGGGGCCAAGCTCCTACAATGAGCAGTTCTTC
17,TRBV28,NA,TRBJ2-5,TRBD1,CASSRGRGTGGAETQYF,TGTGCCAGCAGTAGAGGGAGAGGGACAGGGGGCGCCGAGACCCAGTACTTC
14,TRBV7-3,NA,TRBJ2-5,NA,CASSLGQLGDTQYF,TGTGCCAGCAGCCTGGGCCAGTTAGGGGATACCCAGTACTTC
14,TRBV29-1,NA,TRBJ2-2,NA,CSVDLQGNTGELFF,TGCAGCGTTGATTTACAGGGGAACACCGGGGAGCTGTTTTTT
13,TRBV3-1/TRBV3-2,NA,TRBJ2-7,NA,CASSPAFGGEQYF,TGTGCCAGCAGCCCAGCTTTTGGCGGCGAGCAGTACTTC
14,TRBV11-2,once,TRBJ1-5,NA,CASSRDHSNQPQHF,TGTGCCAGCAGTCGGGATCATAGCAATCAGCCCCAGCATTTT
14,TRBV27,many,TRBJ1-5,NA,CASSLGQGLGPQHF,TGTGCCAGCAGTTTGGGCCAGGGCCTGGGGCCCCAGCATTTT
14,TRBV18,NA,TRBJ1-2,TRBD1,CASSPKTGAGGYTF,TGTGCCAGCTCACCCAAGACAGGGGCCGGAGGCTACACCTTC
15,TRBV5-1,NA,TRBJ1-1,TRBD1,CASSLAGTGGTEAFF,TGCGCCAGCAGCTTGGCAGGGACAGGGGGCACTGAAGCTTTCTTT
18,TRBV7-9,NA,TRBJ2-2,NA,CASSSPGSTVVNTGELFF,TGTGCCAGCAGCTCACCCGGATCGACAGTCGTGAACACCGGGGAGCTGTTTTTT
14,TRBV21-1,NA,TRBJ2-7,NA,CASSNGASSYEQYF,TGTGCCAGCAGCAACGGTGCGAGCTCCTACGAGCAGTACTTC
13,TRBV3-1/TRBV3-2,NA,TRBJ2-7,NA,CASSQTGTYEQYF,TGTGCCAGCAGCCAGACAGGCACCTACGAGCAGTACTTC
16,TRBV11-2,NA,TRBJ2-6,NA,CASSFPRGSGANVLTF,TGTGCCAGCAGCTTCCCCCGGGGCTCTGGGGCCAACGTCCTGACTTTC
17,TRBV5-1,NA,TRBJ1-6,NA,CASTPQGLQVGNSPLHF,TGCGCCAGCACCCCCCAGGGCCTGCAGGTGGGGAATTCACCCCTCCACTTT
15,TRBV6-5,NA,TRBJ2-5,TRBD1,CASSPGQGLLETQYF,TGTGCCAGCAGCCCGGGACAGGGATTGTTGGAGACCCAGTACTTC
18,TRBV10-3,NA,TRBJ2-6,TRBD1,CAISEYGQGATGANVLTF,TGTGCCATCAGTGAGTACGGACAGGGGGCTACTGGGGCCAACGTCCTGACTTTC
17,TRBV9,once,TRBJ2-2,TRBD2,CASSGGILAGNTGELFF,TGTGCCAGCAGCGGGGGGATCTTAGCGGGGAACACCGGGGAGCTGTTTTTT
15,TRBV5-4,NA,TRBJ2-7,NA,CASSLAGPYTGEQYF,TGTGCCAGCAGCTTGGCCGGACCATATACGGGGGAGCAGTACTTC
15,TRBV5-1,NA,TRBJ2-5,TRBD1,CASSLGTGVKETQYF,TGCGCCAGCAGCTTGGGGACAGGGGTAAAGGAGACCCAGTACTTC
17,TRBV2,once,TRBJ2-6,NA,CASSEGASNSGANVLTF,TGTGCCAGCAGTGAAGGGGCCTCTAACTCTGGGGCCAACGTCCTGACTTTC
15,TRBV5-1,few,TRBJ1-5,TRBD1,CASSYTGEGNQPQHF,TGCGCCAGCAGCTATACAGGGGAAGGCAATCAGCCCCAGCATTTT